This entry concerns a single TCR beta chain. This clonotype was recorded at least ten times. Its binding antigen is unknown. Per-nucleotide qualities are absent, and no much larger clonotype sits a single base away. Library generation was performed with PCR. Instrument used: Illumina HiSeq 2500. TCR libraries were prepared with molecular barcoding, using unique molecular identifiers to normalize TCRbeta repertoire quantification. TCRdb trimmed the raw reads at Q25, called clones with MiXCR and kept productive beta chains. Rows are combined by CDR3 protein, so each entry shows the most common genes and DNA. This sample lists about 600,000 distinct CDR3 sequences; about 11% were detected once. About 4.3% of the sample is held by the ten biggest clonotypes. The sample belongs to a study of T-cell reconstitution after alpha-beta-depleted transplantation in children (dated by TCRdb to 2016 to 2017). Study-level background: T-cell immune reconstitution after TCRalphabeta/CD19-depleted allogeneic hematopoietic cell transplantation in children was quantitatively tracked in the study by means of TCR repertoire profiling.

For this chain, trimming is 6 bases at the V end and 2 bases at the J end, and the number of junction bases without a gene match is 16. CDR1 and CDR2, per the germline V gene, are SQVTM and ANQGSEA. Including cysteine and phenylalanine, the CDR3 has 17 amino acids. CDR3 DNA is the only sequence kept; it has 51 bases, read in frame from the first base. This TCR was sampled from a human donor who donated a stem cell graft to a child with acute myeloid leukemia. The V gene is TRBV29-1 and the J gene is TRBJ2-4, and 7 junctional nucleotides match TRBD1. The sample was PBMCs from the stem cell graft donor, taken from the stem cell graft. The DNA is TGCAGCGTCCAGACAGGGCTTACCCCTCTTTCCAAAAACATTCAGTACTTC. Its translation reads: CSVQTGLTPLSKNIQYF.